This T cell receptor (beta chain) is from a study of cytomegalovirus exposure and HLA in healthy donors. Primers for the PCR totalled 60 Vbeta and 13 Jbeta. The repertoire was sequenced with immunoSEQ multiplex PCR; TCRdb's copy has only in-frame clones and lacks some. This table lists 20,000 to 25,000 clones. The ends lost 4 bases at V and 6 bases at J; junction bases unmatched: 5. Germline-derived CDR1 and CDR2 are SGHNT and YYREEE (reference sequence). This CDR3 is built from 14 residues. The clonotype originates from a man in his 60s in good health and CMV-seropositive. What was sequenced was PBMCs. The rearrangement links TRBV5-4 to TRBJ1-3; TRBD1 aligns across 9 bases. CDR3 sequence: CASSLRQGENTIYF. The CDR3 coding sequence is TGTGCCAGCAGCCTGCGACAGGGGGAAAACACCATATATTTT.